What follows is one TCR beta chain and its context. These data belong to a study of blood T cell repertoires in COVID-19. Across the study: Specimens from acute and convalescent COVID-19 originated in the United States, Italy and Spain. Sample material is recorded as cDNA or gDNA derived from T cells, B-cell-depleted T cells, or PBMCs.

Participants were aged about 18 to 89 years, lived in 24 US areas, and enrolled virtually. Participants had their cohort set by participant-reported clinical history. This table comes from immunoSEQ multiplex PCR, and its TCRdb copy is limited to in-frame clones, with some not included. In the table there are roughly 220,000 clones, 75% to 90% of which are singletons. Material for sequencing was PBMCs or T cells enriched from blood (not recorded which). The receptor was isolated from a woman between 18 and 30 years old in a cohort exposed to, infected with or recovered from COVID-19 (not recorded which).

In DNA form, the CDR3 reads TGTGCCAGCAGTTCTCGAGGGGGAGGGCCCTCCTACGAGCAGTACTTC. As protein: CASSSRGGGPSYEQYF. The chain combines TRBV6-5 with TRBJ2-7; D might be TRBD2 (7 bases). This CDR3 region has 16 residues. Between the trimmed V and J ends, which lost 4 bases and 0 bases, there was a span of 16 bases. Germline-derived CDR1 and CDR2 are MNHEY and SVGAGI.